This section outlines one T cell receptor (beta chain) sequence together with its context. The data were taken from a study of blood T cell repertoires in COVID-19. About the research overall: The samples span acute and convalescent COVID-19 from the United States, Italy and Spain. From T cells, B-cell-depleted T cells, or PBMCs came the material, which was cDNA or gDNA.

In the authors' workflow: Quantification of nucleated cells was approximated via reference gene primer amplification. Clones were read by immunoSEQ multiplex PCR, and TCRdb kept only the in-frame ones, dropping some. The V and J calls and clone size come from that table; D and trimming were worked out from the DNA. Found here are roughly 230,000 clones, about 85% of them singletons; the top ten hold more than 6%. Germline V gene lookup returns CDR1 DFQATT and CDR2 SNEGSKA (reference sequence). CDR3 length equals 13 residues. Trimming left V 3 bases short and J 6 bases short, with 12 bases between. This clonotype originated in a woman in her sixties or seventies with active or convalescent COVID-19. The sequenced material came from peripheral blood. This chain joins TRBV20-1 and TRBJ1-5; D gene unclear. The CDR3 region is CSASIGEGQPQHF. The CDR3 coding sequence is TGCAGTGCTAGTATCGGGGAAGGTCAGCCCCAGCATTTT.